This T cell receptor beta chain is from a study of radiation and T cells in renal cell carcinoma. Study details: Nephrectomy followed 15 Gy stereotactic body radiation by 4 weeks.

The germline CDR1 and CDR2 sequences are MNHEY and SVGAGI. The CDR3 is 14 amino acids. After removal of 5 bases from V and 7 bases from J, the junction contained 11 bases not matched to a gene. General observations from the study: In blood, top tumor clones expanded by 2 weeks, shrinking by 4.

Repertoires were generated with immunoSEQ multiplex PCR, while TCRdb's copy carries only in-frame clones and drops some. The sample carries 100,000 to 150,000 clones, about four fifths recorded once. This clone appeared once. Its target is unknown. Time point given: blood 2 weeks post-SBRT. Treatment described: 15 Gy SBRT to primary tumor, nephrectomy 4 weeks later. Serial blood draws occurred at baseline and 2 and 4 weeks post-SBRT. The patient's renal cell carcinoma had clear cell pathology. The sequenced sample was blood, obtained from a patient whose treatment included radiotherapy and nephrectomy. This clonotype was obtained from a man aged 45 to 65 with renal cell carcinoma. The chain links TRBV6-5 to TRBJ2-7; TRBD1 aligns across 7 bases. The CDR3 region is CASSRQGVFAEQYF. For the CDR3, the DNA is TGTGCCAGCAGTAGACAGGGAGTTTTTGCTGAGCAGTACTTC.